This T cell receptor (beta chain) was sequenced for a study of T cells in women clearing cervical HPV infection. Looking at the study overall: Controls gave blood once infection was undetectable; cases at lesion identification. Case blood was drawn a median approximately 160 days after lesion detection. Overall study results and limits: TRBV6-7 relative abundance averaged 0.11% in cases and 0.15% to 0.2% in controls. T-cell numbers per sample were unknown and may explain richness differences.

TCRdb's table, derived via immunoSEQ multiplex PCR, lists solely in-frame clones and lacks some. The table lists about 32,000 clones. The ends were cut back, 1 base at V and 1 base at J, with 6 bases in the middle. Per germline, CDR1 LGHNA and CDR2 YNFKEQ. This CDR3 comprises 14 residues. On this clone: What it recognizes is unknown. Sequencing ends 3 residues short of the CDR3 end; the germline J gene provides the rest.

The source is a woman between 18 and 75 years old with a cervical HPV16 infection that either progressed to CIN3+ or cleared (not recorded which). Material for sequencing was blood buffy coat. V usage is TRBV4-2 and J usage is TRBJ2-3; D gene ambiguous. Here the CDR3 reads CASSQALGTDTQYF. The CDR3 DNA, read in part, is TGTGCCAGCAGCCAAGCACTGGGCACAGATACG.